The rows below give T cell receptor beta chains drawn from one sample of a study of OX40 agonist ivuxolimab in advanced cancers. Assay used: immunoSEQ multiplex PCR; TCRdb lists only in-frame clones, some missing. Of more than 15,000 clones in the sample, approximately 84% were seen once. Sample: CD4+ or CD8+ T cells sorted from blood, taken in a trial of the OX40 agonist ivuxolimab. These receptors originate from an adult with an advanced solid tumor such as melanoma, head and neck, liver or kidney cancer. Each CDR3 is given with its conserved first and last residue. A D gene is named only where the DNA matches it firmly. Clone size appears in some rows only: once, few, many, or a class for an expanded clone.

j_gene: TRBJ2-7; d_gene: -; abundance: -; v_gene: TRBV6-5; CDR3nt: TGTGCGTCGGACGGAGGCTACGAGCAGTACTTC; CDR3aa: CASDGGYEQYF
j_gene: TRBJ2-7; d_gene: -; abundance: -; v_gene: TRBV7-2; CDR3nt: TGTGCCAGCAGCTTTGTACCAAACTACGAGCAGTACTTC; CDR3aa: CASSFVPNYEQYF
j_gene: TRBJ1-5; d_gene: -; abundance: many; v_gene: TRBV16; CDR3nt: TGTGCCAGCAGCCAATCGGGCAGCAATCAGCCCCAGCATTTT; CDR3aa: CASSQSGSNQPQHF
j_gene: TRBJ2-1; d_gene: TRBD2; abundance: -; v_gene: TRBV19; CDR3nt: TGTGCCAGTAGTAGACTAGCGGTTTACAATGAGCAGTTCTTC; CDR3aa: CASSRLAVYNEQFF
j_gene: TRBJ1-2; d_gene: -; abundance: -; v_gene: TRBV29-1; CDR3nt: TGCAGCGTTGAAGATTCCATTGCCCACTATGGCTACACCTTC; CDR3aa: CSVEDSIAHYGYTF
j_gene: TRBJ2-7; d_gene: -; abundance: few; v_gene: TRBV11-2; CDR3nt: TGTGCCAGCAGCCGGAGTTACGAGCAGTACTTC; CDR3aa: CASSRSYEQYF
j_gene: TRBJ2-1; d_gene: -; abundance: -; v_gene: TRBV4-3; CDR3nt: TGCGCCAGCAGCCAAGCAGACCTGAGCTCCTACAATGAGCAGTTCTTC; CDR3aa: CASSQADLSSYNEQFF
j_gene: TRBJ1-1; d_gene: -; abundance: -; v_gene: TRBV19; CDR3nt: TGTGCCCGGACCCCGAACACTGAAGCTTTCTTT; CDR3aa: CARTPNTEAFF
j_gene: TRBJ1-1; d_gene: -; abundance: -; v_gene: TRBV4-3; CDR3nt: TGCGCCAGCAGCAGCCAAACAGGGATCAACACTGAAGCTTTCTTT; CDR3aa: CASSSQTGINTEAFF
j_gene: TRBJ2-7; d_gene: TRBD2; abundance: -; v_gene: TRBV4-1; CDR3nt: TGCGCCAGCAGCCCGGGACTAGCGGGAGGCTACGAGCAGTACTTC; CDR3aa: CASSPGLAGGYEQYF
j_gene: TRBJ1-4; d_gene: -; abundance: -; v_gene: TRBV4-3; CDR3nt: TGCGCCAGCAGCCAGAGGTCAGCACCAACTAATGAAAAACTGTTTTTT; CDR3aa: CASSQRSAPTNEKLFF
j_gene: TRBJ2-6; d_gene: TRBD1; abundance: once; v_gene: TRBV5-8; CDR3nt: TGTGCCAGCAGCGGGACAGAAATAAGCTCTGGGGCCAACGTCCTGACTTTC; CDR3aa: CASSGTEISSGANVLTF
j_gene: TRBJ1-4; d_gene: TRBD1; abundance: -; v_gene: TRBV15; CDR3nt: TGTGCCACCAGCAGACAGACAGGGGCGGGCGAAAAACTGTTTTTT; CDR3aa: CATSRQTGAGEKLFF
j_gene: TRBJ1-1; d_gene: -; abundance: -; v_gene: TRBV30; CDR3nt: TGTGCCTGGAGCCCGGGGAGCGGTACTGAAGCTTTCTTT; CDR3aa: CAWSPGSGTEAFF
j_gene: TRBJ2-1; d_gene: -; abundance: -; v_gene: TRBV6-6; CDR3nt: TGTGCCAGCAGTTATAGCCTCCAGAGCTCCAACAATGAGCAGTTCTTC; CDR3aa: CASSYSLQSSNNEQFF
j_gene: TRBJ2-7; d_gene: -; abundance: -; v_gene: TRBV7-9; CDR3nt: TGTGCCAGCAGCTTAGTGGTGGGGCCCTACGAGCAGTACTTC; CDR3aa: CASSLVVGPYEQYF
j_gene: TRBJ2-2; d_gene: -; abundance: -; v_gene: TRBV11-1; CDR3nt: TGTGCCAGCAGCTTAGGTCCTAGCAATTCCGGGGAGCTGTTTTTT; CDR3aa: CASSLGPSNSGELFF
j_gene: TRBJ2-1; d_gene: TRBD2; abundance: -; v_gene: TRBV11-2; CDR3nt: TGTGCCAGCAGCCCTTCGGGACTAGCGGGAGTATCCAATGAGCAGTTCTTC; CDR3aa: CASSPSGLAGVSNEQFF
j_gene: TRBJ1-2; d_gene: -; abundance: -; v_gene: TRBV27; CDR3nt: TGTGCCAGCAGTTTTACCCCCATGTATGGCTACACCTTC; CDR3aa: CASSFTPMYGYTF
j_gene: TRBJ2-4; d_gene: TRBD1; abundance: -; v_gene: TRBV6-1; CDR3nt: TGTGCCAGCAGTGTCCCAGGGGGCTGGACCAAAAACATTCAGTACTTC; CDR3aa: CASSVPGGWTKNIQYF
j_gene: TRBJ2-1; d_gene: -; abundance: -; v_gene: TRBV7-2; CDR3nt: TGTGCCAGCAGCTTAACCTTACCCCTGAGCTCCTACAATGAGCAGTTCTTC; CDR3aa: CASSLTLPLSSYNEQFF
j_gene: TRBJ2-7; d_gene: -; abundance: once; v_gene: TRBV5-4; CDR3nt: TGTGCCAGCAGCTTGGGGTTTGGCGAGCAGTACTTC; CDR3aa: CASSLGFGEQYF
j_gene: TRBJ2-4; d_gene: TRBD1; abundance: medium-sized; v_gene: TRBV7-9; CDR3nt: TGTGCCAGCAGCTTATTAGGACAGGGGAACAAAAACATTCAGTACTTC; CDR3aa: CASSLLGQGNKNIQYF
j_gene: TRBJ1-1; d_gene: TRBD1; abundance: few; v_gene: TRBV2; CDR3nt: TGTGCCAGCAGTGTGGACAGGGACCCTGAAGCTTTCTTT; CDR3aa: CASSVDRDPEAFF
j_gene: TRBJ2-3; d_gene: -; abundance: -; v_gene: TRBV6-6; CDR3nt: TGTGCCAGCAGGTCGTCGGAGGATTATACGCAGTATTTT; CDR3aa: CASRSSEDYTQYF
j_gene: TRBJ2-7; d_gene: TRBD1; abundance: -; v_gene: TRBV9; CDR3nt: TGTGCCAGCAGCACTGGGGACAGGGGGCTGAACGAGCAGTACTTC; CDR3aa: CASSTGDRGLNEQYF
j_gene: TRBJ1-1; d_gene: -; abundance: -; v_gene: TRBV13; CDR3nt: TGTGCCAGCAGCTTGGCAGCAAAGGCTGAAGCTTTCTTT; CDR3aa: CASSLAAKAEAFF
j_gene: TRBJ2-1; d_gene: TRBD2; abundance: -; v_gene: TRBV9; CDR3nt: TGTGCCAGCAGCAATCGTACCGGGACTAGCTCCTACAATGAGCAGTTCTTC; CDR3aa: CASSNRTGTSSYNEQFF
j_gene: TRBJ2-5; d_gene: -; abundance: -; v_gene: TRBV5-6; CDR3nt: TGTGCCAGCAGCTACGGCAGGACCCAAGAGACCCAGTACTTC; CDR3aa: CASSYGRTQETQYF